Below, one TCR beta chain is given with its context. Its antigen remains unknown. One end of the junction is discordant with germline, which a read error may explain. This sample was taken from a study of cytomegalovirus exposure and HLA in healthy donors. General study results and limits: The HLA-A and HLA-B alleles of most subjects were reportedly predicted accurately from TCR beta sequences. When a later analysis was performed, an Asian-associated ancestry cluster reportedly had fewer N-insertions than the roughly 630-donor mean. In a later analysis, HLA-C alleles had the fewest associated TCRs, DRB1 alleles the most.

PCR was performed using 60 Vbeta and 13 Jbeta primers. Repertoires were generated with immunoSEQ multiplex PCR, while TCRdb's copy carries only in-frame clones and drops some. This table has approximately 100,000 clones, 82% appearing once. Germline V gives CDR1 MDHEN, CDR2 SYDVKM. There are 15 residues in the CDR3. This sequence was found in a man aged 50 to 59 in good health and CMV-seronegative. The chain uses TRBV28 and TRBJ2-5; 8 nucleotides match TRBD1. The sequenced sample was PBMCs. The CDR3, as DNA: TGTGCCAGCAGTCGAACCGGACAGGGTGGAGAGGCCCAGTACTTC. Amino acids: CASSRTGQGGEAQYF.